This T cell receptor (beta chain) emerged from a study of vaccination and CD4 T cells after COVID-19. Sequenced with the Oncomine TCR Beta short-read assay was DNA taken from cultured CD4+ T cells. In TCRdb, the PCR reads were re-called with MiXCR into one record per CDR3 protein. The table includes some 10,000 distinct CDR3 sequences, approximately 41% detected once. This clonotype was detected only a few times. Its antigen is currently unknown. Treatment reported: roughly ten-day PBMC culture with coronavirus spike peptide pools or control peptides (ViraFEST assay). Germline loops: CDR1 MNHNS, CDR2 SASEGT. V gave up 6 bases and J gave up 2 bases, with 14 bases separating them. The CDR3 loop spans 15 amino acids.

The V call is TRBV6-1, the J call TRBJ1-5, with D perhaps matching TRBD1 (6 bases). The sequence derives from a human donor who had recovered from COVID-19. Sequencing was performed on CD4+ T cells from blood, cultured in vitro. The CDR3 DNA follows: TGTGCCAGCAGCCCGGGACAAGGGGGCAATCAGCCCCAGCATTTT. Amino acids: CASSPGQGGNQPQHF.